The 18 T cell receptor beta chains given below trace back to one sample, sequenced in a study of T-cell memory formation after mild COVID-19. TCRdb recomputed calls from the 5' RACE reads with MiXCR, one row per CDR3 protein. The data show 430,000 or so distinct CDR3 sequences, roughly 23% seen once. The sample taken for sequencing was PBMCs or a T cell subset sorted from them (not recorded which). The receptors were gathered from an adult woman who had mild COVID-19 (a few samples of this study predate the infection). Cell type and time point are not known.

The rearrangement uses TRBV3-1 and TRBJ1-2, with D tentatively TRBD1 (5 bases). The germline gives CDR1 LGHDT, CDR2 YNNKEL (reference sequence). V dropped 4 bases and J dropped 4 bases, with 13 bases sitting between them. CDR3 size: 14 residues. The CDR3, as DNA: TGTGCCAGCAGCCCCGGGACGGTGCTCTATGGCTACACCTTC. Translating it yields CASSPGTVLYGYTF.

The genes are TRBV7-2 and TRBJ2-3; 13 nucleotides agree with TRBD2. The J segment lost 4 bases and the V segment lost 6 bases, leaving 10 bases of the junction unmatched. Germline CDR1 and CDR2: SGHTA and FQGNSA. The CDR3 consists of 17 residues. CDR3 in DNA: TGTGCCAGCAGACCAGCAGGACTAGCGGGAGCCCCAGATACGCAGTATTTT. Translated: CASRPAGLAGAPDTQYF.

This clonotype was observed a handful of times. This CDR3 is CASSFTGISYNEQFF. DNA of the CDR3: TGCGCCAGCAGCTTTACAGGGATATCCTACAATGAGCAGTTCTTC. The rearrangement links TRBV5-1 to TRBJ2-1, with D maybe TRBD1 (6 bases). With 2 bases removed from V and 1 base from J, the gap between germline ends came to 10 bases. Looked up from germline, CDR1 is SGHRS and CDR2 is YFSETQ. This CDR3 has 15 amino acids. Full variable domain (missing parts from reference TRBV5-1 and TRBJ2-1): KAGVTQTPRYLIKTRGQQVTLSCSPISGHRSVSWYQQTPGQGLQFLFEYFSETQRNKGNFPGRFSGRQFSNSRSEMNVSTLELGDSALYLCASSFTGISYNEQFFGPGTRLTVL.

This clonotype was seen repeatedly, ten times or more. CDR3: CASSSIWEGDEMVGYTF. CDR3 nucleotides: TGTGCCAGCAGTTCCATCTGGGAAGGGGATGAGATGGTTGGCTACACCTTC. The V call is TRBV27, the J call TRBJ1-2; tentative D call: TRBD1 (5 bases). This CDR3 has 17 amino acids. V was pared by 4 bases and J by 7 bases, with 25 bases between. Germline-derived CDR1 and CDR2 are MNHEY and SMNVEV (reference sequence).

The rearrangement uses TRBV30 and TRBJ2-7; possibly TRBD2 for D (7 bases). The CDR3 runs 12 residues. V was cut by 5 bases and J by 6 bases, with 14 bases left in between. The germline CDR1 and CDR2 sequences are GTSNPN and SVGIG (reference sequence). The CDR3 reads CAWWRGLGEQYF. In DNA form, the CDR3 reads TGTGCCTGGTGGCGGGGGCTGGGCGAGCAGTACTTC.

Only a few counts were recorded for this clonotype. This chain joins TRBV7-9 and TRBJ2-3, with D unclear. The CDR3 consists of 11 residues. From germline, CDR1 is SEHNR and CDR2 FQNEAQ (reference sequence). With 4 bases removed from V and 6 bases from J, the gap between germline ends came to 5 bases. The DNA for the CDR3 is TGTGCCAGCAGCTCACACGATACGCAGTATTTT. This encodes CASSSHDTQYF.

This rearrangement joins TRBV20-1 to TRBJ1-2; tentative D call: TRBD1 (5 bases). Trimming stripped 0 bases from V and 7 bases from J, with 21 bases between. CDR1 is DFQATT and CDR2 is SNEGSKA in the germline V gene (reference sequence). The CDR3 loop spans 16 amino acids. CDR3: CSARDPDVQGASGYTF. DNA of the CDR3: TGCAGTGCTAGAGACCCCGACGTCCAAGGGGCGAGTGGCTACACCTTC.

The chain uses TRBV7-9 and TRBJ2-7, with D hard to call. The CDR3 is made up of 11 amino acids. Germline V lookup: CDR1 SEHNR, CDR2 FQNEAQ (reference sequence). V lost 8 bases to trimming and J lost 6 bases, with 11 bases between them. Here the CDR3 reads CASALLGEQYF. The CDR3 DNA sequence: TGTGCCAGCGCTCTCCTCGGCGAGCAGTACTTC.

This clonotype was observed a handful of times. This chain connects TRBV7-3 to TRBJ1-1, with 7 bases lining up with TRBD1. Per germline, CDR1 SGHTA and CDR2 FQGTGA. Trimming removed 5 bases from V and 1 base from J; junction bases left unmatched: 4. The CDR3 has 14 amino acids. The CDR3 DNA reads TGTGCCAGCAGCACGGGACAGCCGAACACTGAAGCTTTCTTT. Protein: CASSTGQPNTEAFF.

Only a few counts were recorded for this clonotype. This chain joins TRBV29-1 and TRBJ1-1; D unresolved. V lost 3 bases and J lost 3, with 14 bases in between. CDR3 length: 14 amino acids. CDR1 SQVTM and CDR2 ANQGSEA come from the germline V gene. The CDR3 is CSVDLQTMHTEAFF. The CDR3 bases are TGCAGCGTTGATCTTCAGACGATGCACACTGAAGCTTTCTTT.

This clonotype appeared a single time. The CDR3 protein is CASPGLYGNEQFF. CDR3 DNA sequence: TGTGCCTCACCGGGGCTTTACGGCAATGAGCAGTTCTTC. The chain uses TRBV30 and TRBJ2-1; either TRBD1 or TRBD2 may fit D (5 bases each). V lost 7 bases and J 6 bases, leaving 16 bases between the germline ends. CDR1 and CDR2 from the germline V gene are GTSNPN and SVGIG (reference sequence). This CDR3 spans 13 amino acids.

V usage is TRBV7-9 and J usage is TRBJ2-7; D is unclear. There are 12 residues in the CDR3. Germline V gene sequence: CDR1 SEHNR, CDR2 FQNEAQ (reference sequence). Trimming pared 0 bases from V and 7 bases from J, leaving 7 bases between. CDR3 in DNA: TGTGCCAGCAGCTTAGCAGCCAGGGAGCAGTACTTC. This encodes CASSLAAREQYF.

The chain links TRBV18 to TRBJ2-7; 9 bases fit TRBD2. J gave up 0 bases and V 0 bases, and 0 bases lay outside the gene matches. Germline V gives CDR1 KGHSH, CDR2 LQKENI. The CDR3 consists of 15 residues. The chain's CDR3 is CASSPPSGGSYEQYF. The CDR3 nucleotides are TGTGCCAGCTCACCACCTAGCGGGGGCTCCTACGAGCAGTACTTC. The variable domain in full, with the rest retrieved from reference TRBV18 and TRBJ2-7, is NAGVMQNPRHLVRRRGQEARLRCSPMKGHSHVYWYRQLPEEGLKFMVYLQKENIIDESGMPKERFSAEFPKEGPSILRIQQVVRGDSAAYFCASSPPSGGSYEQYFGPGTRLTVT.

The chain is built from TRBV5-1 and TRBJ2-3, with 8 bases lining up with TRBD1. With V trimmed by 4 bases and J by 1 base, 8 bases remained unmatched. Per the germline V gene, CDR1 is SGHRS and CDR2 is YFSETQ. The CDR3 consists of 16 residues. The CDR3 region is CASSLGTGRGTDTQYF. The CDR3 DNA follows: TGCGCCAGCAGCCTGGGGACAGGTCGCGGCACAGATACGCAGTATTTT.

This clonotype was picked up a small number of times. This chain connects TRBV12-3 or TRBV12-4 to TRBJ2-5; D unresolved. This CDR3 is 13 amino acids long. V shed 1 base and J shed 14 bases, with 17 bases lying between them. In DNA, the CDR3 is TGTGCCAGCAGTTTAGGTACAGCCACCCCAATTTACTTC. This translates into CASSLGTATPIYF.

This clonotype was detected a few times. The chain has TRBV5-5 and TRBJ2-3; 11 bases match TRBD2. Germline loops: CDR1 SGHKS, CDR2 YYEKEE (reference sequence). The CDR3 has 15 amino acids. Unmatched junction bases numbered 12, after V lost 4 bases and J lost 11 bases. CDR3: CASSPQTSGGFKQYF. CDR3 sequence (DNA): TGTGCCAGCAGCCCCCAAACTAGCGGGGGTTTCAAGCAGTATTTT.

CDR3 amino acids: CASTGQGGTGELFF. The CDR3 DNA reads as TGCGCCAGCACAGGACAGGGGGGCACCGGGGAGCTGTTTTTT. This sequence joins TRBV23-1 and TRBJ2-2; the match to TRBD1 covers 10 bases. TRBV23-1 is an ORF, with its function uncertain. The V and J ends lost 7 bases and 4 bases, in that order; junction bases with no gene match: 3. CDR3 length: 14 amino acids.

This clonotype was observed a few times. CDR3 DNA sequence: TGTGCCAGCAGCTTATCTGGTTTAGCGGGAGGTGAGCAGTTCTTC. Translating it yields CASSLSGLAGGEQFF. The chain has TRBV7-2 and TRBJ2-1; 10 nucleotides line up with TRBD2. Germline V gene data show CDR1 as SGHTA and CDR2 as FQGNSA. After removal of 2 bases from V and 9 bases from J, the junction contained 7 bases not matched to a gene. There are 15 residues in the CDR3.